This TCR beta chain derives from a study of human T cells and chemical hapten exposure. This clonotype was counted ten times or more. The sample's time point: patch test 2, 6 weeks after DPC sensitization. As to treatment: therapeutic diphenylcyclopropenone sensitization with weekly scalp DPC. TCRdb reanalysed the RACE reads using MiXCR and keeps one entry per CDR3 protein. The table lists around 42,000 distinct CDR3 sequences, approximately 3.5% of them singletons, with about 6.9% in the top ten. The sample was whole blood, taken in connection with sensitization to the hapten diphenylcyclopropenone (DPC). The clonotype comes from a man between 35 and 55 years old with alopecia areata. Some clones in this sample may be carry-over from other donors' samples.

CDR3 coding DNA: TGTGCCAGCAGTTACGGTCCAGATACGCAGTATTTT. The encoded protein is CASSYGPDTQYF. V and J are TRBV6-2 or TRBV6-3 and TRBJ2-3; D unresolved. There are 12 residues in the CDR3. V shed 2 bases and J shed 4 bases, with 4 bases lying between them. The germline CDR1 and CDR2 sequences are MNHEY and SVGEGT.